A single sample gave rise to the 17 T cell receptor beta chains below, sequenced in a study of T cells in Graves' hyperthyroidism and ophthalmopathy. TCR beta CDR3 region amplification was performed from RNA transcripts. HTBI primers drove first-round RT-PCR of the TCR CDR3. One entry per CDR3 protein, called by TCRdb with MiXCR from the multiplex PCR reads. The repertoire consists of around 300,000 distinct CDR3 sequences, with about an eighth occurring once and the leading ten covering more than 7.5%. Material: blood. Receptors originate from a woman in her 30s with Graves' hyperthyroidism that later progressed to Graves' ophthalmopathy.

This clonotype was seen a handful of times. The CDR3 DNA follows: TGCAGTGCTAGAGCCGGGACTAGCGGGAATAATGAGCAGTTCTTC. Translated, it gives CSARAGTSGNNEQFF. The chain has TRBV20-1 and TRBJ2-1; 13 bases fit TRBD2. CDR1 is DFQATT and CDR2 is SNEGSKA in the germline V gene (reference sequence). J was trimmed by 7 bases and V by 1 base; bases with no gene match: 4. The CDR3 is made up of 15 amino acids.

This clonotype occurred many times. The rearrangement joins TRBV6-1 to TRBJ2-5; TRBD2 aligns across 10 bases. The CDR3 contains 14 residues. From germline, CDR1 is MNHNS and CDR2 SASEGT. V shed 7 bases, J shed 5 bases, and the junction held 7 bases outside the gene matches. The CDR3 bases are TGTGCCAGCACCCTGCTAGCGGGAGACGAGACCCAGTACTTC. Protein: CASTLLAGDETQYF.

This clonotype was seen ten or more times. The CDR3 region is CASRTGKDEQFF. CDR3 DNA: TGTGCCAGCAGGACAGGAAAGGATGAGCAGTTCTTC. The chain recombines TRBV28 with TRBJ2-1; D is possibly TRBD1 (6 bases). This CDR3 has 12 residues. V was shortened by 6 bases and J by 8 bases, with 11 bases between the two germline ends. CDR1 is MDHEN and CDR2 is SYDVKM in the germline V gene.

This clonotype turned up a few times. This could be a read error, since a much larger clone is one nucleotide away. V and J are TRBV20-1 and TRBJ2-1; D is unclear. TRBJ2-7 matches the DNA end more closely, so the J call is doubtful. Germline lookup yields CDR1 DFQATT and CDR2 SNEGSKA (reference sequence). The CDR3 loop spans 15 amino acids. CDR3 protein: CSARALGRSYNEQYF. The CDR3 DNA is TGCAGTGCTAGAGCCCTAGGACGGTCCTACAATGAGCAGTACTTC.

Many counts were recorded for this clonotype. CDR3 sequence: CASSAKTGGGGETQYF. In nucleotides, the CDR3 is TGTGCCAGCAGTGCCAAGACAGGGGGCGGCGGGGAGACCCAGTACTTC. The rearrangement joins TRBV6-1 to TRBJ2-5; 10 bases are shared with TRBD1. The CDR3 is 16 amino acids. CDR1 is MNHNS and CDR2 is SASEGT in the germline V gene. V was pared by 4 bases and J by 5 bases, with 10 bases of the junction left unmatched.

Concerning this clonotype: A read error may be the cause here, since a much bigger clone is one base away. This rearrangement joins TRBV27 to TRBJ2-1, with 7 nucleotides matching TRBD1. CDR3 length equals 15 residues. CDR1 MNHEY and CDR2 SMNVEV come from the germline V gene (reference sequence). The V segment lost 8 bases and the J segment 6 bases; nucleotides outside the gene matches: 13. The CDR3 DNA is TGTGCCAGCGGCGAGACCTTTGGGACAGTCAATGAGCAGTTCTTC. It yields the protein CASGETFGTVNEQFF.

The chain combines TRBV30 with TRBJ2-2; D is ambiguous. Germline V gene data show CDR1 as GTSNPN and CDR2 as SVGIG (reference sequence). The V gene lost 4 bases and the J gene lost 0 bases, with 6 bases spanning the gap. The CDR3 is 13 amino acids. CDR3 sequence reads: CAWNPANTGELFF. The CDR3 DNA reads TGTGCCTGGAATCCGGCGAACACCGGGGAGCTGTTTTTT.

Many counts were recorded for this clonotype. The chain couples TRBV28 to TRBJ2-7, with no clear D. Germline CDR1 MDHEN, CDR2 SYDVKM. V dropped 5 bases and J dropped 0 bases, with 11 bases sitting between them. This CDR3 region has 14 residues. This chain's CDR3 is CASSARSFSYEQYF. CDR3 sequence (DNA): TGTGCCAGCAGTGCCAGGTCATTCTCCTACGAGCAGTACTTC.

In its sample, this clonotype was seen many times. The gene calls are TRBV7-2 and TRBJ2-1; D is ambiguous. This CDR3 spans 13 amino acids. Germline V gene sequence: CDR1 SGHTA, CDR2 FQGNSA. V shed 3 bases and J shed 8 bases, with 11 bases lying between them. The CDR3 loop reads CASSFGFGDEQFF. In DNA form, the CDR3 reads TGTGCCAGCAGCTTTGGGTTCGGCGATGAGCAGTTCTTC.

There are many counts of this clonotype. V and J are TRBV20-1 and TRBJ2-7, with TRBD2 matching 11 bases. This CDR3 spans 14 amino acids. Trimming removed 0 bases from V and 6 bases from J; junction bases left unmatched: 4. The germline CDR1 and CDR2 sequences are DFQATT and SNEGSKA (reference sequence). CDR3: CSARDLAGGPEQYF. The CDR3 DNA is TGCAGTGCTAGAGATCTAGCGGGAGGACCCGAGCAGTACTTC.

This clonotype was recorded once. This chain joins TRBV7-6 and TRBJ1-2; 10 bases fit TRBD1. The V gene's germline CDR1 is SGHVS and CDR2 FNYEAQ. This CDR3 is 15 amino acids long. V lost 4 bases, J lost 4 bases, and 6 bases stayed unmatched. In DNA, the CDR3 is TGTGCCAGCAGCTCCGGACAGGGGGTGGTCTATGGCTACACCTTC. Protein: CASSSGQGVVYGYTF. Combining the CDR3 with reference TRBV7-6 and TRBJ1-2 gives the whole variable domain GAGVSQSPRYKVTKRGQDVALRCDPISGHVSLYWYRQALGQGPEFLTYFNYEAQQDKSGLPNDRFSAERPEGSISTLTIQRTEQRDSAMYRCASSSGQGVVYGYTFGSGTRLTVV.

The CDR3 DNA reads TGTGCCAGCAGCCCGCCGACTAGCGGGACGAGCACAGATACGCAGTATTTT. Translated: CASSPPTSGTSTDTQYF. The chain employs TRBV3-1 and TRBJ2-3; 11 nucleotides agree with TRBD2. The junction had 6 bases not matched to a gene; V was cut back by 4 bases and J by 0 bases. The CDR3 is 17 residues long. Germline V gene data show CDR1 as LGHDT and CDR2 as YNNKEL (reference sequence).

This CDR3 reads CASSYSIRDYGYTF. In nucleotides, the CDR3 is TGTGCCAGCAGTTACTCGATCCGGGACTATGGCTACACCTTC. The chain uses TRBV6-2 or TRBV6-3 and TRBJ1-2; D is unresolved. V lost 0 bases, J lost 3 bases, and 8 bases lay in between. Germline loops: CDR1 MNHEY, CDR2 SVGEGT. CDR3 length: 14 residues.

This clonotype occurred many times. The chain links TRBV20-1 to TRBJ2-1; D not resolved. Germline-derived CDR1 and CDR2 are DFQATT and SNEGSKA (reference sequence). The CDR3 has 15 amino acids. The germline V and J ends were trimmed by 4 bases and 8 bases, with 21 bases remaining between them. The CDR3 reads CSATGPHALWDEQFF. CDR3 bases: TGCAGTGCTACAGGACCCCACGCCCTATGGGATGAGCAGTTCTTC.

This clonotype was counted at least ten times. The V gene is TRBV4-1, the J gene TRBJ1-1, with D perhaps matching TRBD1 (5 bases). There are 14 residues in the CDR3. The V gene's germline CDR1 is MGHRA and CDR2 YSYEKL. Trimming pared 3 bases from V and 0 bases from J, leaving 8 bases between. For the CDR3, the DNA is TGCGCCAGCAGCCAGGGGGTCCTGAACACTGAAGCTTTCTTT. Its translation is CASSQGVLNTEAFF.

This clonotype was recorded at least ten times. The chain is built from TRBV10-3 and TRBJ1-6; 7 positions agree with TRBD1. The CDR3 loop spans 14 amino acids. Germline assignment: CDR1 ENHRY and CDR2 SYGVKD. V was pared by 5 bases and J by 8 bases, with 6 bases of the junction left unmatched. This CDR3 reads CAISSTGTDSPLHF. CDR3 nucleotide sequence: TGTGCCATCAGTTCGACAGGGACGGATTCACCCCTCCACTTT.

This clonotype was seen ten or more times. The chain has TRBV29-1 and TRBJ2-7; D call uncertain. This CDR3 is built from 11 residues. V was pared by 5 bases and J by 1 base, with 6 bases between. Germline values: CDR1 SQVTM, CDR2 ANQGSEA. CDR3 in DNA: TGCAGCGTTTTAGGTTCCTACGAGCAGTACTTC. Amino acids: CSVLGSYEQYF.